The 27 T cell receptor beta chains presented below share a single source sample, sequenced in a study of T cells in Graves' hyperthyroidism and ophthalmopathy. Amplification of TCR beta CDR3 regions used RNA as the template. TCR CDR3 regions were first amplified by RT-PCR with HTBI primers. TCRdb reprocessed the multiplex PCR reads with MiXCR, giving one entry per CDR3 protein. This sample carries 300,000 to 400,000 distinct CDR3 sequences, around 14% of them seen once, and the ten largest clones take approximately 9.9%. The sample was blood. The receptor set was obtained from an older woman with Graves' hyperthyroidism.

This clonotype came up many times. The CDR3 bases are TGTGCCAGCAGTTTAGTTAGGGTCAGATCAGTACTAGCCAAAAACATTCAGTACTTC. It yields the protein CASSLVRVRSVLAKNIQYF. The chain employs TRBV28 and TRBJ2-4, with no clear D. This CDR3 comprises 19 residues. V lost 2 bases, J lost 0 bases, and 20 bases lay in between. CDR1 and CDR2 from the germline V gene are MDHEN and SYDVKM.

Ten or more counts support this clonotype. The gene calls are TRBV5-8 and TRBJ2-5; no clear D gene. CDR1 and CDR2 from the germline V gene are SGHTS and YDEGEE. The germline V and J ends were trimmed by 5 bases and 5 bases, with 13 bases remaining between them. The CDR3 loop spans 13 amino acids. CDR3 amino acids: CASSPNRIETQYF. The CDR3 DNA is TGTGCCAGCAGTCCCAATAGGATCGAGACCCAGTACTTC.

This clonotype was picked up a small number of times. The V and J genes are TRBV24-1 and TRBJ2-1; D is uncertain. The CDR3 has 13 residues. V was cut by 3 bases and J by 2 bases, with 4 bases left in between. CDR1 and CDR2 from the germline V gene are KGHDR and SFDVKD. DNA of the CDR3: TGTGCCACCAGTGATGGTCCCTACAATGAGCAGTTCTTC. Translation: CATSDGPYNEQFF.

This clonotype has at least ten counts. This rearrangement joins TRBV6-1 to TRBJ1-1, with D uncertain. V dropped 5 bases and J dropped 1 base, with 17 bases sitting between them. Germline assignment: CDR1 MNHNS and CDR2 SASEGT. The length of the CDR3 is 16 residues. This CDR3 is CASSLYLTGPNTEAFF. Here the CDR3 DNA reads TGTGCCAGCAGTCTTTACTTGACGGGCCCGAACACTGAAGCTTTCTTT.

This clonotype was seen repeatedly, ten times or more. V usage is TRBV11-2 and J usage is TRBJ2-1; TRBD1 is a possible D gene (6 bases). The length of the CDR3 is 17 residues. Germline CDR1 reads SGHAT; CDR2 reads FQNNGV. Deletions cut 0 bases from V and 9 bases from J, with 21 bases between. CDR3 region: CASSLDRLGTRQGEQFF. CDR3 nucleotides: TGTGCCAGCAGCTTAGATCGACTCGGGACACGTCAGGGTGAGCAGTTCTTC.

This clonotype was picked up a small number of times. V is TRBV9 and J is TRBJ1-1, with D unclear. V was trimmed by 0 bases and J by 0 bases, leaving 9 bases between them. The CDR3 totals 15 residues. The germline CDR1 and CDR2 sequences are SGDLS and YYNGEE. The CDR3 sequence: CASSVGRDVNTEAFF. In nucleotides, the CDR3 is TGTGCCAGCAGCGTAGGAAGGGATGTGAACACTGAAGCTTTCTTT.

This clonotype was detected many times. The chain couples TRBV11-3 to TRBJ2-5; 8 nucleotides align to TRBD2. The trim removed 0 bases at V and 1 base at J, leaving 4 bases unmatched. The germline gives CDR1 SGHNT, CDR2 YENEEA. The CDR3 covers 16 residues. The CDR3 sequence: CASSLDGSGIQETQYF. The CDR3 DNA is TGTGCCAGCAGCTTAGATGGTAGCGGGATCCAAGAGACCCAGTACTTC.

The chain recombines TRBV18 with TRBJ2-6; 7 bases align to TRBD1. This CDR3 has 18 residues. Per the germline V gene, CDR1 is KGHSH and CDR2 is LQKENI. V was clipped by 3 bases and J by 0 bases; unmatched bases: 8. The chain's CDR3 is CASSPRTGEISGANVLTF. DNA for the CDR3: TGTGCCAGCTCACCTCGGACAGGCGAAATCTCTGGGGCCAACGTCCTGACTTTC.

This clonotype was seen many times. The CDR3 coding sequence is TGTGCCAGCAGCCTCGGGGTAGCGGGCCTCGGGGAGCAGTACTTC. This codes for CASSLGVAGLGEQYF. The chain carries TRBV5-8 and TRBJ2-7, with 7 bases aligning to TRBD2. V dropped 4 bases and J dropped 7; count of bases not matched to a gene: 14. The germline gives CDR1 SGHTS, CDR2 YDEGEE. This CDR3 has 15 amino acids. The full variable domain, with the rest looked up from reference TRBV5-8 and TRBJ2-7, is EAGVTQSPTHLIKTRGQQATLRCSPISGHTSVYWYQQALGLGLQFLLWYDEGEERNRGNFPPRFSGRQFPNYSSELNVNALELEDSALYLCASSLGVAGLGEQYFGPGTRLTVT.

This clonotype has at least ten counts. V gene TRBV7-2 combines with J gene TRBJ1-1, with a tentative D call TRBD1 (6 bases). The CDR3 runs to 15 residues. Germline V gene lookup returns CDR1 SGHTA and CDR2 FQGNSA. The V gene lost 5 bases and the J gene lost 0 bases, with 13 bases spanning the gap. CDR3 region: CASSRTVSMNTEAFF. The CDR3 coding sequence is TGTGCCAGCAGCCGGACAGTATCAATGAACACTGAAGCTTTCTTT.

The gene calls are TRBV3-1 and TRBJ2-7, with D perhaps TRBD1 (5 bases). Germline V gives CDR1 LGHDT, CDR2 YNNKEL (reference sequence). Trimming left V 4 bases short and J 3 bases short, with 10 bases between. This CDR3 spans 13 amino acids. CDR3 DNA: TGTGCCAGCAGCCCCTGGGGCAGCTACGAGCAGTACTTC. Translating gives CASSPWGSYEQYF.

The V gene is TRBV4-1, the J gene TRBJ2-3; D unresolved. Germline CDR1 reads MGHRA; CDR2 reads YSYEKL. This CDR3 contains 14 residues. V gave up 2 bases and J gave up 10 bases, with 16 bases separating them. The CDR3 sequence: CASSQPQTPESQYF. CDR3 bases: TGCGCCAGCAGCCAACCCCAGACCCCAGAGTCGCAGTATTTT.

The CDR3 here is CASRIWLGSYEQYF. DNA for the CDR3: TGCGCCAGCAGGATTTGGCTTGGTTCCTACGAGCAGTACTTC. V usage is TRBV5-1 and J usage is TRBJ2-7, with D unresolved. The CDR3 is 14 residues long. CDR1 SGHRS and CDR2 YFSETQ come from the germline V gene. V lost 5 bases to trimming and J lost 1 base, with 13 bases between them.

This clonotype has at least ten counts. The V call is TRBV7-2, the J call TRBJ1-1; D possibly corresponds to TRBD1 (6 bases). Looked up from germline, CDR1 is SGHTA and CDR2 is FQGNSA. This CDR3 region has 14 residues. Between the trimmed V and J ends, which lost 0 bases and 1 base, there was a span of 6 bases. CDR3 nucleotides: TGTGCCAGCAGCTTAGCGACAGGGAACACTGAAGCTTTCTTT. It encodes CASSLATGNTEAFF.

The chain has TRBV20-1 and TRBJ2-7, with 11 nucleotides matching TRBD2. Germline-derived CDR1 and CDR2 are DFQATT and SNEGSKA (reference sequence). This CDR3 region has 15 residues. The ends lost 6 bases at V and 2 bases at J; junction bases unmatched: 9. CDR3 residues: CSALGELAGAYEQYF. Written as DNA, the CDR3 is TGCAGTGCATTAGGGGAACTAGCGGGAGCCTACGAGCAGTACTTC.

Points on this clonotype: One end of the junction fails to match germline, which may point to a read error. The rearrangement joins TRBV7-2 to TRBJ2-2; 7 nucleotides agree with TRBD2. The CDR3 sequence is 15 residues long. CDR1 SGHTA and CDR2 FQGNSA come from the germline V gene. The CDR3 reads CVSSPTSHKTGELFF. The DNA of the CDR3 is TGTGTCAGCAGCCCGACTAGCCACAAAACCGGGGAGCTGTTTTTT.

This clonotype was recorded at least ten times. The chain has TRBV7-8 and TRBJ1-1, with D hard to call. The germline V and J ends were trimmed by 1 base and 4 bases, with 13 bases remaining between them. This CDR3 spans 15 amino acids. Per germline, CDR1 SGHVS and CDR2 FQNEAQ. CDR3 sequence (DNA): TGTGCCAGCAGCTTAGAAACGGGGTTTATCACTGAAGCTTTCTTT. It specifies CASSLETGFITEAFF.

As regards this clonotype: This may be a read error, as it is one base from a much larger clone. The V gene is TRBV27, the J gene TRBJ2-7; 9 nucleotides align to TRBD2. The CDR3 totals 15 residues. Germline values: CDR1 MNHEY, CDR2 SMNVEV (reference sequence). The CDR3 DNA follows: TGTGCCAGCAGCCTTAGCGGGAGCGGGACCTACAAGCAGTACTTC. Its protein is CASSLSGSGTYKQYF.

The table lists this clonotype with many counts. This chain joins TRBV5-8 and TRBJ2-1; 10 bases map to TRBD2. V trimming: 0 bases; J trimming: 9 bases; junction bases outside the gene matches: 9. This CDR3 contains 16 residues. Germline CDR1 reads SGHTS; CDR2 reads YDEGEE. DNA for the CDR3: TGTGCCAGCAGCTTGGGACTAGCGGGCGCTCGATCTGAGCAGTTCTTC. Translating it yields CASSLGLAGARSEQFF.

Of note for this clonotype: A much larger clone differs by one base, so this may be a read error. Lacking the conserved final phenylalanine or tryptophan, this CDR3 likely reflects a read error. The chain uses TRBV28 and TRBJ2-7, with a possible D match to TRBD1 (7 bases). This CDR3 region has 14 residues. The V and J ends lost 6 bases and 0 bases respectively, with 12 bases between them. Germline V gene sequence: CDR1 MDHEN, CDR2 SYDVKM. The CDR3 DNA reads TGTGCCAGCAGAGGGGGGACAGCCTCCTACGAGCAGTACCTC. This codes for CASRGGTASYEQYL.

Details on this clonotype: A much larger clone lies a single base off, so this may be a read error. The genes are TRBV6-1 and TRBJ2-6; D call uncertain. Between the trimmed V and J ends, which lost 6 bases and 3 bases, there was a span of 18 bases. The CDR3 has 17 residues. The germline V gene encodes CDR1 MNHNS and CDR2 SASEGT. The CDR3 bases are TGTGCCAGCAGGTGGCGCATAGGAACGTTTGGGGCCAACGTCCTGACTTTC. Its protein is CASRWRIGTFGANVLTF.

This clonotype was observed many times. The chain combines TRBV27 with TRBJ2-7, with D perhaps matching TRBD1 (6 bases). Trimming removed 7 bases from V and 4 bases from J, with 20 bases in between. This CDR3 is 15 amino acids long. Germline CDR1 MNHEY, CDR2 SMNVEV (reference sequence). The CDR3 sequence: CASTPRVGARYEQYF. The CDR3 nucleotides are TGTGCCAGCACCCCCCGAGTGGGGGCTCGATACGAGCAGTACTTC.

This clonotype has just a few counts. The chain couples TRBV5-1 to TRBJ1-4, with 7 bases matching TRBD1. The CDR3 runs to 16 residues. Per germline, CDR1 SGHRS and CDR2 YFSETQ. Trimming cost V 0 bases and J 5 bases; bases outside gene matches: 7. For the CDR3, the DNA is TGCGCCAGCAGCTTGGATCCGGGACAGAAAAATGAAAAACTGTTTTTT. Its translation is CASSLDPGQKNEKLFF.

This clonotype was seen ten or more times. The gene calls are TRBV5-1 and TRBJ2-1, with 12 positions matching TRBD2. There are 16 residues in the CDR3. Unmatched junction bases numbered 11, after V lost 4 bases and J lost 9 bases. CDR1 and CDR2 from the germline V gene are SGHRS and YFSETQ. CDR3 in amino acids: CASSPRPSGRAFEQFF. In DNA form, the CDR3 reads TGCGCCAGCAGCCCCCGACCTAGCGGGAGGGCCTTTGAGCAGTTCTTC.

This clonotype was observed a few times. The CDR3 DNA is TGTGCCAGCAGCTTGGGACAGGGGGGCCACGAGCAGTACTTC. Residues: CASSLGQGGHEQYF. This sequence joins TRBV7-6 and TRBJ2-7; 11 bases match TRBD1. Trimming at V came to 3 bases and at J to 5 bases, leaving 3 bases not matched to a gene. The CDR3 is made up of 14 amino acids. CDR1 is SGHVS and CDR2 is FNYEAQ in the germline V gene.

The V gene is TRBV6-1, the J gene TRBJ1-5, with D hard to call. CDR1 and CDR2 from the germline V gene are MNHNS and SASEGT. The CDR3 length is 15 residues. The V end lost 2 bases, the J end lost 5 bases, and 13 bases lay between the germline ends. The CDR3 reads CASSETFTYHQPQHF. CDR3 sequence (DNA): TGTGCCAGCAGTGAAACGTTCACGTACCATCAGCCCCAGCATTTT.

The chain has TRBV12-3 or TRBV12-4 and TRBJ2-1; unclear D gene. Trimming removed 4 bases from V and 0 bases from J, with 19 bases in between. The CDR3 is made up of 18 amino acids. The CDR3 loop is CASSSPLRRGSSYNEQFF. The DNA of the CDR3 is TGTGCCAGCAGTTCACCCCTACGGCGTGGAAGCTCCTACAATGAGCAGTTCTTC.